Listed here are 22 T cell receptor beta chains from one sample, sequenced in a study of Ad26.COV2.S vaccination and SARS-CoV-2 variants. Repertoires were generated with immunoSEQ multiplex PCR, while TCRdb's copy carries only in-frame clones and drops some. This table holds about 94,000 clones, more than 70% found once. Sample: peripheral blood, taken after recovery from COVID-19. The receptors were sampled from a human donor who had recovered from COVID-19.

The chain combines TRBV7-2 with TRBJ2-7, with a possible D match to TRBD2 (7 bases). Germline CDR1 SGHTA, CDR2 FQGNSA. This CDR3 is built from 15 residues. Trimming pared 0 bases from V and 5 bases from J, leaving 14 bases between. The chain's CDR3 is CASSLASGGRDEQYF. Written as DNA, the CDR3 is TGTGCCAGCAGCTTAGCGTCCGGGGGGCGGGACGAGCAGTACTTC.

The genes are TRBV19 and TRBJ2-5; 13 nucleotides match TRBD2. This CDR3 comprises 20 residues. The germline V gene has CDR1 LNHDA and CDR2 SQIVND (reference sequence). The ends lost 3 bases at V and 1 base at J; junction bases unmatched: 14. The CDR3 coding sequence is TGTGCCAGTAGTATCCCCTCGGGACTAGCGGGAATTACCTCCCAAGAGACCCAGTACTTC. Translation gives CASSIPSGLAGITSQETQYF.

V usage is TRBV15 and J usage is TRBJ1-2; 9 nucleotides align to TRBD1. After removal of 5 bases from V and 5 bases from J, the junction contained 6 bases not matched to a gene. The length of the CDR3 is 14 residues. Germline V gene sequence: CDR1 LNHNV, CDR2 YYDKDF (reference sequence). The DNA for the CDR3 is TGTGCCACCAGCCCAGGGACAGGGACTTATGGCTACACCTTC. It encodes CATSPGTGTYGYTF.

Many counts were recorded for this clone. This chain joins TRBV19 and TRBJ2-2; no clear D. Trimming took off 6 bases at V and 6 bases at J, with 17 bases between the two ends. Looked up from germline, CDR1 is LNHDA and CDR2 is SQIVND (reference sequence). The CDR3 is 15 amino acids. In nucleotides, the CDR3 is TGTGCCAGTAGGCCGGCTAGTGCCCTCTCCGGGGAGCTGTTTTTT. It codes for CASRPASALSGELFF. Full variable domain (rest looked up from reference TRBV19 and TRBJ2-2): DGGITQSPKYLFRKEGQNVTLSCEQNLNHDAMYWYRQDPGQGLRLIYYSQIVNDFQKGDIAEGYSVSREKKESFPLTVTSAQKNPTAFYLCASRPASALSGELFFGEGSRLTVL.

The chain couples TRBV4-1 to TRBJ2-3, with 7 bases fitting TRBD2. The CDR3 has 15 residues. V was pared by 3 bases and J by 5 bases, with 8 bases of the junction left unmatched. Germline loops: CDR1 MGHRA, CDR2 YSYEKL. Written as DNA, the CDR3 is TGCGCCAGCAGCCACCCCGGACTAGTACAAGATACGCAGTATTTT. Protein sequence: CASSHPGLVQDTQYF.

The chain recombines TRBV19 with TRBJ1-1; 8 positions agree with TRBD1. Germline CDR1 LNHDA, CDR2 SQIVND (reference sequence). The CDR3 runs 14 residues. With V trimmed by 5 bases and J by 5 bases, 7 bases remained unmatched. Here the CDR3 reads CASSGQGRGTEAFF. CDR3 sequence (DNA): TGTGCCAGTAGTGGACAGGGAAGGGGGACTGAAGCTTTCTTT. Together with reference TRBV19 and TRBJ1-1, the CDR3 gives the full variable domain: DGGITQSPKYLFRKEGQNVTLSCEQNLNHDAMYWYRQDPGQGLRLIYYSQIVNDFQKGDIAEGYSVSREKKESFPLTVTSAQKNPTAFYLCASSGQGRGTEAFFGQGTRLTVV.

V usage is TRBV11-2 and J usage is TRBJ2-1; no reliable D call. V shed 4 bases and J shed 9 bases, with 13 bases lying between them. Germline lookup yields CDR1 SGHAT and CDR2 FQNNGV. The CDR3 extends over 13 amino acids. As DNA, the CDR3 is TGTGCCAGCAGCTCCCCGATGTCTCCTGAGCAGTTCTTC. This codes for CASSSPMSPEQFF.

This clone came up once. V usage is TRBV2 and J usage is TRBJ1-1; the D gene is possibly TRBD1 (5 bases). Per germline, CDR1 SNHLY and CDR2 FYNNEI. CDR3 length equals 13 residues. Trimming left V 10 bases short and J 5 bases short, with 17 bases between. CDR3 DNA: TGTGCCACCAAGGGGACTTTTCTAACTGAAGCTTTCTTT. Translation: CATKGTFLTEAFF.

The V call is TRBV3-1 (or the pseudogene TRBV3-2), the J call TRBJ2-5, with D perhaps matching TRBD1 (5 bases). The length of the CDR3 is 14 residues. V was shortened by 1 base and J by 6 bases, with 12 bases between the two germline ends. Germline CDR1 is LGHDT and CDR2 is YNNKEL (reference sequence). The CDR3 DNA is TGTGCCAGCAGCCAAGCGACAGTAGGGAAGACCCAGTACTTC. It yields the protein CASSQATVGKTQYF.

The chain joins TRBV7-2 to TRBJ1-3; D possibly corresponds to TRBD1 (6 bases). V gave up 6 bases and J gave up 3 bases, with 9 bases separating them. CDR1 SGHTA and CDR2 FQGNSA come from the germline V gene. CDR3 length: 13 residues. CDR3 protein: CASRGAGGNTIYF. CDR3 in DNA: TGTGCCAGCAGGGGGGCGGGTGGAAACACCATATATTTT. The full variable domain, rest sourced from reference TRBV7-2 and TRBJ1-3, is GAGVSQSPSNKVTEKGKDVELRCDPISGHTALYWYRQSLGQGLEFLIYFQGNSAPDKSGLPSDRFSAERTGGSVSTLTIQRTQQEDSAVYLCASRGAGGNTIYFGEGSWLTVV.

V usage is TRBV7-3 and J usage is TRBJ1-6, with 8 bases fitting TRBD1. Germline values: CDR1 SGHTA, CDR2 FQGTGA. The CDR3 extends over 20 amino acids. V dropped 0 bases and J dropped 9; count of bases not matched to a gene: 19. The CDR3 loop reads CASSLTVGPVTDRGGSPLHF. In nucleotides, the CDR3 is TGTGCCAGCAGCTTAACTGTGGGACCGGTTACCGACAGGGGAGGTTCACCCCTCCACTTT.

The J gene is TRBJ1-3, the V gene TRBV29-1; D is undetermined. The germline V gene has CDR1 SQVTM and CDR2 ANQGSEA. V was pared by 5 bases and J by 3 bases, with 17 bases between. The CDR3 has 15 amino acids. This chain's CDR3 is CSVPVWGLGGNTIYF. CDR3 sequence (DNA): TGCAGCGTTCCGGTGTGGGGATTAGGTGGAAACACCATATATTTT.

This clone was picked up a small number of times. V gene TRBV18 combines with J gene TRBJ2-1; 11 nucleotides align to TRBD2. V shed 2 bases and J 6 bases; nucleotides not matched to a gene: 6. The CDR3 runs 16 residues. Germline V lookup: CDR1 KGHSH, CDR2 LQKENI. As DNA, the CDR3 is TGTGCCAGCTCACCAGTAGCGGGAGGGCTGTTCAATGAGCAGTTCTTC. Its translation is CASSPVAGGLFNEQFF. Full variable domain (missing parts from reference TRBV18 and TRBJ2-1): NAGVMQNPRHLVRRRGQEARLRCSPMKGHSHVYWYRQLPEEGLKFMVYLQKENIIDESGMPKERFSAEFPKEGPSILRIQQVVRGDSAAYFCASSPVAGGLFNEQFFGPGTRLTVL.

The rearrangement joins TRBV27 to TRBJ1-4; 9 bases fit TRBD1. Losses at the gene ends were 6 bases for V and 5 bases for J; bases not matched to a gene: 4. Germline V gene lookup returns CDR1 MNHEY and CDR2 SMNVEV (reference sequence). The CDR3 totals 14 residues. This CDR3 reads CASRKQGANEKLFF. The CDR3 DNA sequence: TGTGCCAGCAGAAAACAGGGGGCGAATGAAAAACTGTTTTTT.

The chain carries TRBV19 and TRBJ2-7, with 10 nucleotides matching TRBD2. The CDR3 sequence is 14 residues long. V dropped 6 bases and J dropped 2; count of bases not matched to a gene: 4. CDR1 is LNHDA, CDR2 SQIVND, per germline (reference sequence). The chain's CDR3 is CASRGTSGTYEQYF. The CDR3 coding sequence is TGTGCCAGTAGGGGAACTAGCGGGACCTACGAGCAGTACTTC. Based on the CDR3 plus reference TRBV19 and TRBJ2-7, the full variable domain is DGGITQSPKYLFRKEGQNVTLSCEQNLNHDAMYWYRQDPGQGLRLIYYSQIVNDFQKGDIAEGYSVSREKKESFPLTVTSAQKNPTAFYLCASRGTSGTYEQYFGPGTRLTVT.

This chain uses TRBV5-5 with TRBJ2-2, with 7 nucleotides matching TRBD1. CDR3 length: 15 amino acids. Germline CDR1 and CDR2: SGHKS and YYEKEE (reference sequence). J was trimmed by 2 bases and V by 5 bases; bases with no gene match: 6. The CDR3 nucleotides are TGTGCCAGCAGTCCTGACAGGGATAACACCGGGGAGCTGTTTTTT. This translates into CASSPDRDNTGELFF.

The V call is TRBV2, the J call TRBJ2-7; D is unclear. With 6 bases removed from V and 1 base from J, the gap between germline ends came to 13 bases. The CDR3 has 14 amino acids. Germline V gives CDR1 SNHLY, CDR2 FYNNEI. The CDR3 sequence is CASRDNTHSYEQYF. The CDR3, as DNA: TGTGCCAGCAGAGATAACACGCATTCCTACGAGCAGTACTTC.

The chain uses TRBV18 and TRBJ1-1; D call uncertain. V lost 3 bases, J lost 0 bases, and 8 bases lay in between. This CDR3 region has 14 residues. Germline values: CDR1 KGHSH, CDR2 LQKENI. DNA for the CDR3: TGTGCCAGCTCACCCTCTACAGTGAACACTGAAGCTTTCTTT. This sequence encodes CASSPSTVNTEAFF.

V and J are TRBV19 and TRBJ1-5; tentative D call: TRBD1 (6 bases). This CDR3 contains 13 residues. Trimming cost V 7 bases and J 5 bases, with 12 bases left between them. Germline CDR1 and CDR2: LNHDA and SQIVND (reference sequence). The CDR3 DNA is TGTGCCAGTAACGATCAGGGGCATCAGCCCCAGCATTTT. It translates to CASNDQGHQPQHF.

J is TRBJ2-1 and V is TRBV6-6; 9 bases line up with TRBD1. The germline V gene encodes CDR1 MNHNY and CDR2 SVGAGI (reference sequence). Trimming cost V 0 bases and J 6 bases; bases outside gene matches: 6. The CDR3 is made up of 16 amino acids. For the CDR3, the DNA is TGTGCCAGCAGTTACTCGAATCGGGACAGGGCCAATGAGCAGTTCTTC. Protein sequence: CASSYSNRDRANEQFF.

The chain recombines TRBV7-6 with TRBJ2-7; D unresolved. Trimming took off 0 bases at V and 3 bases at J, with 12 bases between the two ends. Germline V lookup: CDR1 SGHVS, CDR2 FNYEAQ. This CDR3 spans 15 amino acids. CDR3: CASSLAVRQNYEQYF. DNA for the CDR3: TGTGCCAGCAGCTTAGCGGTCCGTCAAAACTACGAGCAGTACTTC.

The chain is built from TRBV4-1 and TRBJ2-3; 11 bases are shared with TRBD2. The germline gives CDR1 MGHRA, CDR2 YSYEKL. V lost 3 bases, J lost 5 bases, and 1 base stayed unmatched. The CDR3 covers 14 residues. In DNA, the CDR3 is TGCGCCAGCAGCCACGGACTAGCGGGAGATACGCAGTATTTT. The encoded protein is CASSHGLAGDTQYF.